This T cell receptor (beta chain) was found in a study of control samples from healthy donors and cancer patients. The assay was immunoSEQ multiplex PCR, and TCRdb's table has in-frame clones only and misses some. Here the sample spans 80,000 to 100,000 clones, roughly 92% being singletons. The germline gives CDR1 MNHEY, CDR2 SVGEGT. The CDR3 consists of 14 residues. V was shortened by 2 bases and J by 3 bases, with 11 bases between the two germline ends. This clonotype originated in a human donor in good health. The donor label of this sample is uncertain. The specimen was blood. This chain joins TRBV6-2 or TRBV6-3 and TRBJ2-7; tentatively, D is TRBD2 (5 bases). CDR3 DNA sequence: TGTGCCAGCAGTTACAGCGGACGGGTCTACGAGCAGTACGTC. Amino acid sequence: CASSYSGRVYEQYV.